This T cell receptor beta chain was retrieved from a study of early T cells in non-severe SARS-CoV-2 infection. Across the study: Sequencing was performed on bulk RNA from unsorted whole blood, leaving chains unpaired. Study-level findings and limits: Clonotype matching in VDJdb favored anti-spike CD8 responses and did not capture private and CD4 specificities.

Individually, cDNA molecules had unique molecular identifiers attached to them. One entry per CDR3 protein results from TCRdb running MiXCR on the 5' RACE reads. The repertoire holds tens of thousands of distinct CDR3 sequences, with around 6.3% as singletons. This clonotype occurred many times. Its antigen is undetermined. V shed 3 bases and J shed 2 bases, with 8 bases lying between them. CDR3 size: 13 residues. The sequencing here drew on whole blood, taken at baseline. The clonotype originates from an adult who was a healthcare worker with PCR-confirmed SARS-CoV-2 infection or an uninfected control (not recorded which). The chain links TRBV12-3 or TRBV12-4 to TRBJ2-7, with D perhaps being TRBD1 or TRBD2 (5 bases each). The CDR3 loop is CASSFGAAYEQYF. CDR3 nucleotides: TGTGCCAGCAGTTTCGGGGCGGCCTACGAGCAGTACTTC.